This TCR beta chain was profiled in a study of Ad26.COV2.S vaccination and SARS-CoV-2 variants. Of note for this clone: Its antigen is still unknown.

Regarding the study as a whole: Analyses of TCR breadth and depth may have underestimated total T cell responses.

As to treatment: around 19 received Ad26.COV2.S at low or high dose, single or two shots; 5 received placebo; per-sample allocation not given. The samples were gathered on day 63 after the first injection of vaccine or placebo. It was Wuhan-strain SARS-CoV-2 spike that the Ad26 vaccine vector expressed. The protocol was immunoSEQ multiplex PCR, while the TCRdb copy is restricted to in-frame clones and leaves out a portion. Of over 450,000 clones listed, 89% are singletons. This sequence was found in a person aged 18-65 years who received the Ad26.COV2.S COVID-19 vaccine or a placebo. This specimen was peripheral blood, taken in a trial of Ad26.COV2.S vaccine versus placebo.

The CDR3 spells CASTLDRGTNEKLFF. The CDR3 DNA follows: TGTGCCAGCACCCTGGACAGGGGAACTAATGAAAAACTGTTTTTT. V gene TRBV28 combines with J gene TRBJ1-4; 9 nucleotides agree with TRBD1. The CDR3 is 15 residues long. Trimming cost V 7 bases and J 1 base; bases outside gene matches: 4. The germline gives CDR1 MDHEN, CDR2 SYDVKM.